A single sample gave rise to the 25 T cell receptor beta chains below, sequenced in a study of T cell changes during pregnancy in multiple sclerosis. Produced via immunoSEQ multiplex PCR; TCRdb's table is partial and in-frame only. The sample contains about 30,000 clones, roughly 91% of which appear only once. The sample consisted of CD4+ T cells from peripheral blood mononuclear cells, taken after pregnancy. The receptors derive from a female donor with multiple sclerosis, enrolled in a pregnancy study.

The chain employs TRBV5-1 and TRBJ2-7; 11 nucleotides match TRBD2. Germline V gene sequence: CDR1 SGHRS, CDR2 YFSETQ. The V segment lost 4 bases and the J segment 3 bases; nucleotides outside the gene matches: 3. The CDR3 runs 14 residues. The CDR3 loop is CASSPTSGGYEQYF. In DNA, the CDR3 is TGCGCCAGCAGCCCAACTAGCGGGGGCTACGAGCAGTACTTC. The complete variable domain, with remaining parts taken from reference TRBV5-1 and TRBJ2-7, reads KAGVTQTPRYLIKTRGQQVTLSCSPISGHRSVSWYQQTPGQGLQFLFEYFSETQRNKGNFPGRFSGRQFSNSRSEMNVSTLELGDSALYLCASSPTSGGYEQYFGPGTRLTVT.

The genes are TRBV30 and TRBJ2-2; D is unresolved. Germline V gene data show CDR1 as GTSNPN and CDR2 as SVGIG (reference sequence). Trimming removed 3 bases from V and 1 base from J, with 6 bases in between. The CDR3 runs 13 residues. The CDR3 loop is CAWREVNTGELFF. The CDR3 coding sequence is TGTGCCTGGAGAGAGGTGAACACCGGGGAGCTGTTTTTT.

Here the CDR3 DNA reads TGTGCCAGTACTTGGGGGCGGATTGGCTATGGCTACACCTTC. It specifies CASTWGRIGYGYTF. The chain recombines TRBV19 with TRBJ1-2; D is possibly TRBD1 (6 bases). Trimming took off 7 bases at V and 4 bases at J, with 16 bases between the two ends. This CDR3 has 14 amino acids. CDR1 is LNHDA, CDR2 SQIVND, per germline (reference sequence).

The chain carries TRBV19 and TRBJ1-5; 7 bases map to TRBD1. The V and J ends lost 3 bases and 5 bases, in that order; junction bases with no gene match: 4. The CDR3 runs 14 residues. The germline CDR1 and CDR2 sequences are LNHDA and SQIVND (reference sequence). The CDR3 region is CASSIGDSHQPQHF. The CDR3 DNA is TGTGCCAGTAGTATTGGGGACAGCCATCAGCCCCAGCATTTT. Together with reference TRBV19 and TRBJ1-5, the CDR3 gives the full variable domain: DGGITQSPKYLFRKEGQNVTLSCEQNLNHDAMYWYRQDPGQGLRLIYYSQIVNDFQKGDIAEGYSVSREKKESFPLTVTSAQKNPTAFYLCASSIGDSHQPQHFGDGTRLSIL.

The V gene is TRBV18, the J gene TRBJ1-4; no firm D call. V lost 3 bases and J lost 3, with 17 bases in between. Looked up from germline, CDR1 is KGHSH and CDR2 is LQKENI. The CDR3 is made up of 17 amino acids. The CDR3 spells CASSPNARGGSNEKLFF. The CDR3 bases are TGTGCCAGCTCACCCAACGCTCGGGGAGGGTCTAATGAAAAACTGTTTTTT.

V usage is TRBV30 and J usage is TRBJ2-7; 11 bases are shared with TRBD2. CDR3 length: 12 residues. Germline CDR1 GTSNPN, CDR2 SVGIG (reference sequence). With 7 bases clipped from V and 4 bases from J, the junction kept 3 bases outside the gene matches. In nucleotides, the CDR3 is TGTGCCTTTAGCGGGGGGGGGTACGAGCAGTACTTC. Translating it yields CAFSGGGYEQYF.

This clone has just a few counts. The rearrangement joins TRBV18 to TRBJ2-1; D ambiguous. Germline values: CDR1 KGHSH, CDR2 LQKENI. V lost 2 bases, J lost 2 bases, and 4 bases lay in between. The CDR3 loop spans 13 amino acids. CDR3 region: CASSPVTYNEQFF. The CDR3, as DNA: TGTGCCAGCTCACCAGTTACCTACAATGAGCAGTTCTTC.

This sequence joins TRBV19 and TRBJ2-1; 8 bases match TRBD1. The CDR3 loop spans 14 amino acids. The germline V gene has CDR1 LNHDA and CDR2 SQIVND (reference sequence). V lost 7 bases, J lost 9 bases, and 11 bases stayed unmatched. CDR3 nucleotide sequence: TGTGCCAGTACCAGCAGGGGGCGCCAGGTTGAGCAGTTCTTC. Translated: CASTSRGRQVEQFF.

The CDR3 DNA reads TGTGCCTGGGGGACAGATAGCAATCAGCCCCAGCATTTT. Translating gives CAWGTDSNQPQHF. The chain has TRBV30 and TRBJ1-5; 7 bases fit TRBD1. V was clipped by 5 bases and J by 0 bases; unmatched bases: 1. The CDR3 is made up of 13 amino acids. Germline CDR1 and CDR2: GTSNPN and SVGIG (reference sequence).

The rearrangement links TRBV10-3 to TRBJ2-3; D is possibly TRBD2 (6 bases). Trimming took 8 bases from V and 2 from J, leaving 14 bases between them. From germline, CDR1 is ENHRY and CDR2 SYGVKD. The CDR3 runs 14 residues. CDR3 nucleotide sequence: TGTGCCATCCAGACGGGACTTAACACAGATACGCAGTATTTT. Its protein is CAIQTGLNTDTQYF.

The rearrangement uses TRBV6-6 and TRBJ1-4; no definite D call. This CDR3 has 12 amino acids. The V gene lost 6 bases and the J gene lost 5 bases, with 7 bases spanning the gap. CDR1 is MNHNY, CDR2 SVGAGI, per germline (reference sequence). In DNA form, the CDR3 reads TGTGCCAGCAGGGGCAGCAATGAAAAACTGTTTTTT. This codes for CASRGSNEKLFF.

This chain links TRBV2 with TRBJ1-1, with D perhaps TRBD1 (5 bases). In germline, CDR1 is SNHLY, CDR2 FYNNEI. The CDR3 consists of 15 residues. With 6 bases removed from V and 0 bases from J, the gap between germline ends came to 14 bases. This CDR3 is CASSAEGALNTEAFF. CDR3 DNA sequence: TGTGCCAGCAGCGCGGAAGGGGCCTTGAACACTGAAGCTTTCTTT. Full variable domain (remainder filled in from reference TRBV2 and TRBJ1-1): EPEVTQTPSHQVTQMGQEVILRCVPISNHLYFYWYRQILGQKVEFLVSFYNNEISEKSEIFDDQFSVERPDGSNFTLKIRSTKLEDSAMYFCASSAEGALNTEAFFGQGTRLTVV.

The chain links TRBV5-1 to TRBJ2-3, with 8 bases identical to TRBD2. The CDR3 runs 14 residues. Germline V gene lookup returns CDR1 SGHRS and CDR2 YFSETQ. V shed 5 bases and J 6 bases; nucleotides not matched to a gene: 8. The CDR3 here is CASSLSGARDTQYF. The CDR3 bases are TGCGCCAGCAGTCTTAGCGGGGCGCGGGATACGCAGTATTTT.

The table lists this clone with a count of one. The chain has TRBV11-2 and TRBJ2-2; the match to TRBD2 covers 7 bases. The V gene end was trimmed by 7 bases and the J gene end by 6 bases; junction bases not matched to a gene: 11. The CDR3 has 15 amino acids. In germline, CDR1 is SGHAT, CDR2 FQNNGV. The CDR3 DNA reads TGTGCCAGCAACCCGGTAGCGGGTGGGTCCGGGGAGCTGTTTTTT. This translates into CASNPVAGGSGELFF.

The chain uses TRBV30 and TRBJ1-5; perhaps TRBD1 as D (6 bases). The CDR3 totals 13 residues. Germline V CDR1 and CDR2: GTSNPN, SVGIG (reference sequence). Trimming pared 2 bases from V and 3 bases from J, leaving 8 bases between. In DNA form, the CDR3 reads TGTGCCTGGAGTCCAGGGGCCAATCAGCCCCAGCATTTT. It is translated as CAWSPGANQPQHF. The full variable domain, its missing parts supplied by reference TRBV30 and TRBJ1-5, is SQTIHQWPATLVQPVGSPLSLECTVEGTSNPNLYWYRQAAGRGLQLLFYSVGIGQISSEVPQNLSASRPQDRQFILSSKKLLLSDSGFYLCAWSPGANQPQHFGDGTRLSIL.

This chain joins TRBV9 and TRBJ2-3; 9 bases fit TRBD2. CDR1 and CDR2 (germline): SGDLS, YYNGEE. CDR3 length: 16 amino acids. V trimming: 4 bases; J trimming: 2 bases; junction bases outside the gene matches: 8. CDR3 in amino acids: CASSPSGGPITDTQYF. CDR3 nucleotides: TGTGCCAGCAGCCCCAGCGGGGGGCCAATCACAGATACGCAGTATTTT.

The CDR3 is CSVASLAEETQYF. As DNA, the CDR3 is TGCAGCGTTGCAAGCCTAGCGGAAGAGACCCAGTACTTC. The rearrangement uses TRBV29-1 and TRBJ2-5, with 7 positions matching TRBD2. After removal of 4 bases from V and 3 bases from J, the junction contained 5 bases not matched to a gene. CDR1 and CDR2 from the germline V gene are SQVTM and ANQGSEA. The CDR3 is 13 amino acids.

CDR3 DNA sequence: TGTGCCTCCCGCCGGGACAGCCCATTCGAGCAGTACTTC. Its translation: CASRRDSPFEQYF. This chain uses TRBV19 with TRBJ2-7; 7 bases align to TRBD1. The CDR3 loop spans 13 amino acids. Germline V CDR1 and CDR2: LNHDA, SQIVND (reference sequence). V dropped 11 bases and J dropped 6; count of bases not matched to a gene: 13.

This clone was observed once. The chain combines TRBV10-3 with TRBJ2-1; TRBD2 matches at 9 bases. There are 16 residues in the CDR3. CDR1 ENHRY and CDR2 SYGVKD come from the germline V gene. V trimming: 4 bases; J trimming: 0 bases; junction bases outside the gene matches: 4. The CDR3 region is CAISGGAGGSYNEQFF. CDR3 bases: TGTGCCATCAGTGGGGGAGCGGGGGGCTCCTACAATGAGCAGTTCTTC.

The chain recombines TRBV30 with TRBJ2-7; D perhaps matches TRBD1 (6 bases). CDR3 length: 13 amino acids. Germline CDR1 and CDR2: GTSNPN and SVGIG (reference sequence). V lost 2 bases to trimming and J lost 4 bases, with 12 bases between them. CDR3 region: CAWSRDKWYEQYF. The CDR3 bases are TGTGCCTGGAGTCGGGACAAGTGGTACGAGCAGTACTTC.

This clone came up once. The V call is TRBV2, the J call TRBJ2-1, with TRBD2 identical over 16 bases. V dropped 7 bases and J dropped 8; count of bases not matched to a gene: 11. CDR3 size: 17 residues. Germline CDR1 reads SNHLY; CDR2 reads FYNNEI. The CDR3 DNA is TGTGCCAGCACCAAGACCGGGACTAGCGGGGGGGACGATGAGCAGTTCTTC. Encoded protein: CASTKTGTSGGDDEQFF.

The chain couples TRBV9 to TRBJ1-2; 9 bases are shared with TRBD1. Looked up from germline, CDR1 is SGDLS and CDR2 is YYNGEE. After removal of 0 bases from V and 6 bases from J, the junction contained 12 bases not matched to a gene. The CDR3 covers 17 residues. CDR3 sequence (DNA): TGTGCCAGCAGCGTAGTGAAAGTCCGGGACAGGGAAGATGGCTACACCTTC. It encodes CASSVVKVRDREDGYTF.

This chain links TRBV7-6 with TRBJ2-5; D perhaps matches TRBD2 (5 bases). This CDR3 comprises 15 residues. With 1 base removed from V and 5 bases from J, the gap between germline ends came to 14 bases. CDR1 SGHVS and CDR2 FNYEAQ come from the germline V gene. CDR3 nucleotide sequence: TGTGCCAGCAGCTTAGTCGGGCGCGGGCGGGAGACCCAGTACTTC. This translates into CASSLVGRGRETQYF.

The chain joins TRBV9 to TRBJ1-4, with D possibly TRBD1 on 6 matching bases. The CDR3 is made up of 16 amino acids. Germline CDR1 is SGDLS and CDR2 is YYNGEE. With 3 bases removed from V and 5 bases from J, the gap between germline ends came to 17 bases. Here the CDR3 DNA reads TGTGCCAGCAGCGAGGGCCTTAGGGGGGGGAATGAAAAACTGTTTTTT. The encoded protein is CASSEGLRGGNEKLFF.

The chain carries TRBV6-5 and TRBJ1-3; D may be TRBD1 (6 bases). Germline CDR1 is MNHEY and CDR2 is SVGAGI. This CDR3 region has 16 residues. Deletions cut 2 bases from V and 0 bases from J, with 11 bases between. In DNA form, the CDR3 reads TGTGCCAGCAGTTACGGGGACATGGTCTCTGGAAACACCATATATTTT. It specifies CASSYGDMVSGNTIYF.